The TCR beta chain described here comes from a study of post-analysis software for immune sequencing data. The study, taken as a whole, reports: A significant reduction in normalized Chao1 diversity was observed in multiple sclerosis patients versus controls. Controls showed lower frequencies than patients for five TRBV segments, and TRBV5-6, TRBV5-1 and TRBV20-1 were among these. Samples prepared in the same batch strongly co-clustered by F measure.

Germline loops: CDR1 SGHRS, CDR2 YFSETQ. CDR3 length: 16 amino acids. Concerning this clonotype: As yet, its antigen is unknown. The junction does not match germline at one end; this may be a read error.

Prepared libraries of TCR beta cDNA carried unique molecular identifiers. TCRdb itself ran the PCR reads through MiXCR, one entry per CDR3 protein. Among hundreds of thousands of distinct CDR3 sequences listed, roughly 27% were seen once. The material sequenced was blood. This receptor was identified in a girl under 18 with multiple sclerosis. The V call is TRBV5-1, the J call TRBJ2-7; a weak D match, TRBD1 (5 bases). For the CDR3, the DNA is TGCGCCGGCAGCCAACCCAGGGATTCCCTGGCCTACGAGCAGTACTTC. Amino acid sequence: CAGSQPRDSLAYEQYF.